The clone carrying this TCR beta chain showed up just a few times. This PCR relied on a set of 60 Vbeta primers and 13 Jbeta primers. Sequencing used immunoSEQ multiplex PCR; TCRdb keeps in-frame clones, though not all of them. The sample includes 150,000 to 200,000 clones, around 65% seen only once; the top ten take 2.8%. The sample is drawn from a study of cytomegalovirus exposure and HLA in healthy donors. Trimming cost V 3 bases and J 4 bases, with 7 bases left between them. Per the germline V gene, CDR1 is MNHEY and CDR2 is SMNVEV (reference sequence). The CDR3 spans 13 residues. The J gene is TRBJ1-3, the V gene TRBV27; D unclear. The receptor's source is a woman in her 40s in good health and CMV-seropositive. Specimen: PBMCs. The CDR3 protein is CASSLRAGNTIYF. The CDR3 region has the DNA TGTGCCAGCAGTTTGAGGGCAGGAAACACCATATATTTT.